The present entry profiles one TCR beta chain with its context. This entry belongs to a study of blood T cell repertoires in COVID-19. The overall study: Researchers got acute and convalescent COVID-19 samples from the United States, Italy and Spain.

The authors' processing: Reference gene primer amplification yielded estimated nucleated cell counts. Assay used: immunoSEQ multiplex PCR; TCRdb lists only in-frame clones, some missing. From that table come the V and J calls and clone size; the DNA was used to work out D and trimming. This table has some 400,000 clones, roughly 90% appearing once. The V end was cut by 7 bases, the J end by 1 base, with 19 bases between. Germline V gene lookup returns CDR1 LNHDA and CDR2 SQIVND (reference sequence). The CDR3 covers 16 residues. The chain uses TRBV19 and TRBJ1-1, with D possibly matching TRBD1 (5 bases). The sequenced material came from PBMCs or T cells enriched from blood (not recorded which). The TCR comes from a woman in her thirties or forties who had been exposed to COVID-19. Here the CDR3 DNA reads TGTGCCAGTACCGTTAGGGGCCAGGGTAGGAACACTGAAGCTTTCTTT. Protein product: CASTVRGQGRNTEAFF.